One sample yielded the 22 T cell receptor beta chains listed below, sequenced in a study of T cell repertoires in cytomegalovirus infection. Their cognate antigens are unknown. MiXCR, run by TCRdb on the reads, gives a single entry per CDR3 protein. The data contain approximately 770,000 distinct CDR3 sequences, around 29% of them seen just once; the ten biggest clones take up around 13%. The sample consisted of cultured CD8+ T cells from PBMCs, taken from culture after CMV antigen stimulation. All receptors come from a human donor in good health (CMV status not recorded). Some clones in this sample may be carry-over from other donors' samples.

This clonotype was counted at least ten times. The chain recombines TRBV7-4 with TRBJ2-5; the D is unclear. The CDR3 is made up of 13 amino acids. Germline values: CDR1 SGHVT, CDR2 SQSDAQ. Trimming shortened V by 0 bases and J by 4 bases, and 6 bases separated the two germline ends. The CDR3: CASSLAFVETQYF. The CDR3 nucleotides are TGTGCCAGCAGCTTAGCTTTTGTAGAGACCCAGTACTTC.

The chain has TRBV6-2 or TRBV6-3 and TRBJ1-2, with D maybe TRBD1 (6 bases). The CDR3 covers 12 residues. V shed 7 bases and J shed 5 bases, with 11 bases lying between them. CDR1 is MNHEY and CDR2 is SVGEGT in the germline V gene. Written as DNA, the CDR3 is TGTGCCAGCACGGGGGCGAGATATGGCTACACCTTC. It codes for CASTGARYGYTF.

The gene calls are TRBV25-1 and TRBJ2-4; TRBD1 matches 9 bases. V lost 3 bases, J lost 8 bases, and 5 bases stayed unmatched. The germline V gene has CDR1 MGHDK and CDR2 SYGVNS. This CDR3 contains 14 residues. The CDR3 nucleotides are TGTGCCAGCAGTGAGGACAGGGGCATGGACATTCAGTACTTC. Translating gives CASSEDRGMDIQYF.

The rearrangement uses TRBV6-4 and TRBJ2-1, with D possibly being TRBD2 (6 bases). The CDR3 is 12 residues long. Germline V gene sequence: CDR1 MRHNA, CDR2 SNTAGT. Trimming removed 2 bases from V and 7 bases from J, with 6 bases in between. Written as DNA, the CDR3 is TGTGCCAGCAGTGACGGGACTAATGAGCAGTTCTTC. Translated, it gives CASSDGTNEQFF.

A few counts support this clonotype. The V and J genes are TRBV7-6 and TRBJ2-3; the match to TRBD1 covers 9 bases. This CDR3 contains 15 residues. Per germline, CDR1 SGHVS and CDR2 FNYEAQ. Trimming removed 1 base from V and 5 bases from J; junction bases left unmatched: 4. The CDR3 loop reads CASSLVTGGQDTQYF. The CDR3 nucleotides read TGTGCCAGCAGCTTAGTGACAGGGGGTCAAGATACGCAGTATTTT.

The chain recombines TRBV15 with TRBJ2-1; a possible D gene is TRBD2 (5 bases). Trimming pared 1 base from V and 4 bases from J, leaving 11 bases between. This CDR3 contains 15 residues. CDR1 is LNHNV, CDR2 YYDKDF, per germline (reference sequence). Here the CDR3 DNA reads TGTGCCACCAGCAGAGTCGGAGGCCATTACAATGAGCAGTTCTTC. Its protein product is CATSRVGGHYNEQFF.

The DNA of the CDR3 is TGTGCCAGCAGTTACTCCCGGACTAGCGGGGAAGATACGCAGTATTTT. It encodes CASSYSRTSGEDTQYF. The rearrangement joins TRBV6-2 or TRBV6-3 to TRBJ2-3, with TRBD2 matching 12 bases. V was clipped by 0 bases and J by 5 bases; unmatched bases: 3. The CDR3 sequence is 16 residues long. Germline CDR1 and CDR2: MNHEY and SVGEGT.

In its sample, this clonotype was seen many times. The chain employs TRBV12-3 or TRBV12-4 and TRBJ1-1; D is undetermined. Trimming stripped 0 bases from V and 4 bases from J, with 12 bases between. The CDR3 runs 15 residues. CDR3 in DNA: TGTGCCAGCAGTTTAGCCCCGGGGAGGCGCACTGAAGCTTTCTTT. As protein: CASSLAPGRRTEAFF.

Remarks on this clonotype: Being one base from a much bigger clone, this may be a read error. The chain has TRBV7-2 and TRBJ2-5; D is uncertain. The CDR3 spans 10 residues. The germline V gene encodes CDR1 SGHTA and CDR2 FQGNSA. DNA of the CDR3: TGTGTCAGCAGCTCTGGGACCCAGTACTTC. It yields the protein CVSSSGTQYF.

The table lists this clonotype with many counts. The genes are TRBV19 and TRBJ2-5, with D perhaps being TRBD1 or TRBD2 (5 bases each). The CDR3 consists of 14 residues. The V end lost 3 bases, the J end lost 1 base, and 9 bases lay between the germline ends. CDR1 and CDR2 (germline): LNHDA, SQIVND (reference sequence). CDR3 protein: CASSILGTQETQYF. The CDR3 region has the DNA TGTGCCAGTAGTATTCTTGGGACCCAAGAGACCCAGTACTTC.

This clonotype was seen only a few times. The chain employs TRBV10-3 and TRBJ1-2; tentative D call: TRBD1 (6 bases). V was cut by 3 bases and J by 6 bases, with 14 bases left in between. The germline gives CDR1 ENHRY, CDR2 SYGVKD. The CDR3 is 14 amino acids. CDR3 loop: CAISDRGTSHGYTF. The CDR3 bases are TGTGCCATCAGTGACCGCGGGACATCTCATGGCTACACCTTC.

This clonotype has more than one count but fewer than ten. The V and J genes are TRBV20-1 and TRBJ1-5, with 12 bases fitting TRBD1. The CDR3 has 18 residues. In germline, CDR1 is DFQATT, CDR2 SNEGSKA (reference sequence). V shed 0 bases, J shed 2 bases, and the junction held 8 bases outside the gene matches. This chain's CDR3 is CSARDRDRGRVGNQPQHF. The CDR3 region has the DNA TGCAGTGCTAGAGACCGGGACAGGGGGCGGGTGGGCAATCAGCCCCAGCATTTT.

This clonotype has at least ten counts. The chain has TRBV6-5 and TRBJ2-7, with TRBD1 as a possible D gene (6 bases). V lost 1 base and J 4 bases, leaving 14 bases between the germline ends. This CDR3 region has 15 residues. The germline gives CDR1 MNHEY, CDR2 SVGAGI. CDR3 nucleotide sequence: TGTGCCAGCAGTTACTATCAGGGGTTGAGTTACGAGCAGTACTTC. It is translated as CASSYYQGLSYEQYF.

This clonotype has at least ten counts. V is TRBV6-1 and J is TRBJ1-1; D ambiguous. The CDR3 extends over 14 amino acids. The V and J ends lost 0 bases and 5 bases respectively, with 10 bases between them. CDR1 MNHNS and CDR2 SASEGT come from the germline V gene. The CDR3 bases are TGTGCCAGCAGTGAAGCGAGCGCTTTGACTGAAGCTTTCTTT. This encodes CASSEASALTEAFF.

The chain is built from TRBV5-4 and TRBJ2-7; no definite D call. The length of the CDR3 is 13 residues. CDR1 and CDR2 from the germline V gene are SGHNT and YYREEE (reference sequence). Trimming shortened V by 0 bases and J by 3 bases, and 7 bases separated the two germline ends. The CDR3 sequence: CASSLASDYEQYF. As DNA, the CDR3 is TGTGCCAGCAGCTTGGCCTCGGACTACGAGCAGTACTTC.

This clonotype was counted a few times. The gene calls are TRBV7-8 and TRBJ2-5; TRBD1 matches 9 bases. The CDR3 loop spans 15 amino acids. After removal of 2 bases from V and 5 bases from J, the junction contained 6 bases not matched to a gene. Germline CDR1 reads SGHVS; CDR2 reads FQNEAQ. In DNA, the CDR3 is TGTGCCAGCAGCTTACGGACAGGGGTATTGGAGACCCAGTACTTC. This translates into CASSLRTGVLETQYF.

This clonotype was recorded at least ten times. The chain is built from TRBV4-2 and TRBJ2-3; 11 bases agree with TRBD2. CDR3 length: 16 residues. Germline lookup yields CDR1 LGHNA and CDR2 YNFKEQ. J gave up 4 bases and V 3 bases, and 6 bases lay outside the gene matches. The CDR3 coding sequence is TGTGCCAGCAGCCACACGACTAGCGGGGCAGCAGATACGCAGTATTTT. Protein sequence: CASSHTTSGAADTQYF.

The rearrangement links TRBV20-1 to TRBJ2-1; 15 bases align to TRBD2. The CDR3 consists of 17 residues. Germline lookup yields CDR1 DFQATT and CDR2 SNEGSKA (reference sequence). The V segment lost 5 bases and the J segment 0 bases; nucleotides outside the gene matches: 5. The CDR3 here is CSAEGLAGGSSYNEQFF. In DNA, the CDR3 is TGCAGTGCTGAGGGACTAGCGGGGGGCAGCTCCTACAATGAGCAGTTCTTC.

The rearrangement uses TRBV27 and TRBJ1-6; D is ambiguous. Trimming stripped 2 bases from V and 8 bases from J, with 10 bases between. Germline V gene data show CDR1 as MNHEY and CDR2 as SMNVEV (reference sequence). CDR3 length: 14 amino acids. This CDR3 is CASSLGFMDSPLHF. For the CDR3, the DNA is TGTGCCAGCAGTTTAGGCTTCATGGATTCACCCCTCCACTTT.

In its sample, this clonotype was seen once. V and J are TRBV6-2 or TRBV6-3 and TRBJ2-7, with TRBD1 identical over 7 bases. Germline-derived CDR1 and CDR2 are MNHEY and SVGEGT. The CDR3 spans 16 residues. After removal of 6 bases from V and 3 bases from J, the junction contained 14 bases not matched to a gene. The CDR3 here is CASSLTGTEDFYEQYV. The CDR3 coding sequence is TGTGCCAGCAGCCTAACCGGGACAGAGGATTTCTACGAGCAGTACGTC.

This clonotype has just a few counts. This chain joins TRBV27 and TRBJ1-5; D unresolved. The CDR3 is made up of 13 amino acids. Germline assignment: CDR1 MNHEY and CDR2 SMNVEV (reference sequence). V was trimmed by 3 bases and J by 7 bases, leaving 10 bases between them. In nucleotides, the CDR3 is TGTGCCAGCAGTTTCTCGACCGAGCAGCCCCAGCATTTT. It encodes CASSFSTEQPQHF.

In its sample, this clonotype was seen many times. The rearrangement joins TRBV7-6 to TRBJ2-2; 12 bases are shared with TRBD2. The CDR3 spans 17 residues. Germline-derived CDR1 and CDR2 are SGHVS and FNYEAQ. J was trimmed by 2 bases and V by 2 bases; bases with no gene match: 3. The CDR3 DNA sequence: TGTGCCAGCAGCTTACTGACTAGCGGGGGAAACACCGGGGAGCTGTTTTTT. Its protein is CASSLLTSGGNTGELFF. The full variable domain, rest sourced from reference TRBV7-6 and TRBJ2-2, is GAGVSQSPRYKVTKRGQDVALRCDPISGHVSLYWYRQALGQGPEFLTYFNYEAQQDKSGLPNDRFSAERPEGSISTLTIQRTEQRDSAMYRCASSLLTSGGNTGELFFGEGSRLTVL.